This T cell receptor beta chain was captured by sequencing in a study of cytomegalovirus exposure and HLA in healthy donors. Primers: 60 Vbeta forward and 13 Jbeta reverse. The assay was immunoSEQ multiplex PCR, and TCRdb's table has in-frame clones only and misses some. Among approximately 140,000 clones listed, 70% to 80% were seen once. Study outcomes and limitations: Sequences of the TCR beta chain were said to predict the HLA-A and HLA-B alleles of most subjects accurately. Among immune exposure information, only CMV serostatus was available.

The germline V gene encodes CDR1 MGHRA and CDR2 YSYEKL. Trimming cost V 4 bases and J 0 bases; bases outside gene matches: 8. The CDR3 consists of 17 residues. With respect to this clone: The antigen is undetermined.

The receptor was isolated from a female donor in good health and CMV-seronegative. The specimen was PBMCs. The chain recombines TRBV4-1 with TRBJ1-4; 7 bases are a match to TRBD1. The CDR3 here is CASSPRQGRATNEKLFF. For the CDR3, the DNA is TGCGCCAGCAGCCCTCGACAGGGCCGAGCAACTAATGAAAAACTGTTTTTT.